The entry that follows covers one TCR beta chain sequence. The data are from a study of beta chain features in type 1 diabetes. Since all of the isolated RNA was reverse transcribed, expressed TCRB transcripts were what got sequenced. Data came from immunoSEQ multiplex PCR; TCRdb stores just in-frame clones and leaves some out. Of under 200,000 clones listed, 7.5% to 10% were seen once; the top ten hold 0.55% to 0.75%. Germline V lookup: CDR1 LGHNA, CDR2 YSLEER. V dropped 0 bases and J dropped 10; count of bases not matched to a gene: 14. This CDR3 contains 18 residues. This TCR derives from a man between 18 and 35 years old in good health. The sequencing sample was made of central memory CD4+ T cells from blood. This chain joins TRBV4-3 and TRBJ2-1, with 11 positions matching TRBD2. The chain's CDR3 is CASSQDLIGTSGSKEQFF. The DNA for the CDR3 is TGCGCCAGCAGCCAAGATCTTATTGGAACTAGCGGGAGCAAGGAGCAGTTCTTC.